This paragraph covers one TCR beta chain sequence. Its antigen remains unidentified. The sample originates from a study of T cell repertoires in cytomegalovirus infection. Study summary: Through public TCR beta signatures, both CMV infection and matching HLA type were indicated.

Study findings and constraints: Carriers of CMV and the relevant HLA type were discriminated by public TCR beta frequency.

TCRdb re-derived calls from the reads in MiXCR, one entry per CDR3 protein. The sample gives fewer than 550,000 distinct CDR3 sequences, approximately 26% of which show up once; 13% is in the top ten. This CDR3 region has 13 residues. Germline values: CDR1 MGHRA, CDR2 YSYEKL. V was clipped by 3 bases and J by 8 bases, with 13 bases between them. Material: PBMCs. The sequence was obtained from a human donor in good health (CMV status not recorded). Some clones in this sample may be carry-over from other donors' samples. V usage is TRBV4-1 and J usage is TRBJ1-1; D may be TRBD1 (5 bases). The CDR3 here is CASSHVRDPEAFF. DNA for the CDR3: TGCGCCAGCAGCCATGTTCGGGACCCAGAAGCTTTCTTT.